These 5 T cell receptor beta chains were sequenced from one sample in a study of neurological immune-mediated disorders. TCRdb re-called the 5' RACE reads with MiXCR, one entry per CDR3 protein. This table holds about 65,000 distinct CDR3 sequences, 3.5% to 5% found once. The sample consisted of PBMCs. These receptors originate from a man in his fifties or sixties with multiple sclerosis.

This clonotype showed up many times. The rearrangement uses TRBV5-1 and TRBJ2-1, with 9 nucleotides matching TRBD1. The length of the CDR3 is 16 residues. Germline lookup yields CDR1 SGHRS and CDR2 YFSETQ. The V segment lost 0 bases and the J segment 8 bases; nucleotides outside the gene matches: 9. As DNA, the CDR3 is TGCGCCAGCAGCTTGGCCGGGACAGGGAATAGGGATGAGCAGTTCTTC. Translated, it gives CASSLAGTGNRDEQFF.

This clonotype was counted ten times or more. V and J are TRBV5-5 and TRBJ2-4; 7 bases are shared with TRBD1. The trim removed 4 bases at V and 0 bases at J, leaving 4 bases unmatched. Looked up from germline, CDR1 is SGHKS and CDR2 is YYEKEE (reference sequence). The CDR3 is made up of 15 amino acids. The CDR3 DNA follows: TGTGCCAGCAGCCAGACAGGGCTAGCCAAAAACATTCAGTACTTC. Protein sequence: CASSQTGLAKNIQYF. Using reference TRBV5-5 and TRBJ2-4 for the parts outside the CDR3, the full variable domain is DAGVTQSPTHLIKTRGQQVTLRCSPISGHKSVSWYQQVLGQGPQFIFQYYEKEERGRGNFPDRFSARQFPNYSSELNVNALLLGDSALYLCASSQTGLAKNIQYFGAGTRLSVL.

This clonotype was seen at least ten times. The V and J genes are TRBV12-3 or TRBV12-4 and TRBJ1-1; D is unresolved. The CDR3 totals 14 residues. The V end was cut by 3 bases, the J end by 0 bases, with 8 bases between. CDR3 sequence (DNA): TGTGCCAGCAGTTTCCGCGTTATGAACACTGAAGCTTTCTTT. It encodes CASSFRVMNTEAFF.

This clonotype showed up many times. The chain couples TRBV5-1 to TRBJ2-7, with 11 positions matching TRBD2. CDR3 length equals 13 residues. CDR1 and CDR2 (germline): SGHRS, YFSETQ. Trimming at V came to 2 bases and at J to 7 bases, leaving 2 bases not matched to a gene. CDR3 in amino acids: CASSFSGGAEQYV. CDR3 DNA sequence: TGCGCCAGCAGCTTTAGCGGGGGGGCAGAGCAGTACGTC.

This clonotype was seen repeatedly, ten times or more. CDR3 bases: TGCGCCAGCAGCTTAATAGAGGGGAACACCGGGGAGCTGTTTTTT. Encoded protein: CASSLIEGNTGELFF. The gene calls are TRBV5-1 and TRBJ2-2, with D perhaps matching TRBD2 (5 bases). The V gene lost 2 bases and the J gene lost 1 base, with 9 bases spanning the gap. This CDR3 has 15 amino acids. Germline lookup yields CDR1 SGHRS and CDR2 YFSETQ.